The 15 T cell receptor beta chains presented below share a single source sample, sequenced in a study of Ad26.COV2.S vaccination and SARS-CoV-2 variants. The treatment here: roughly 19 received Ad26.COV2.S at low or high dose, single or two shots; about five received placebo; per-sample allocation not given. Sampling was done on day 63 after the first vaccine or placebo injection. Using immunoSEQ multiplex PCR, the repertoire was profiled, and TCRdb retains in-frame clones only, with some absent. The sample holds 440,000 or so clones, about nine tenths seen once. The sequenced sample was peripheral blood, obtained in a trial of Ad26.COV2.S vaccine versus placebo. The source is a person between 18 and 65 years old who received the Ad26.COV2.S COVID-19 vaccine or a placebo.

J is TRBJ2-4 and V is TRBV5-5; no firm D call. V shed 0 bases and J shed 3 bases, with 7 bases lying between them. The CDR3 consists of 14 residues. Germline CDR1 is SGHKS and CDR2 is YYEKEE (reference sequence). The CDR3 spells CASSLELYKNIQYF. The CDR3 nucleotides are TGTGCCAGCAGCTTGGAACTCTACAAAAACATTCAGTACTTC.

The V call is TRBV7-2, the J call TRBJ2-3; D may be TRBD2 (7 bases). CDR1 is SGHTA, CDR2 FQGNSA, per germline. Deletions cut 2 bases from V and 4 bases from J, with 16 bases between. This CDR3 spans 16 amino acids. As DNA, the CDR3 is TGTGCCAGCAGCTTAAAAGGGACGGGGGGCTCAGATACGCAGTATTTT. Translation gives CASSLKGTGGSDTQYF.

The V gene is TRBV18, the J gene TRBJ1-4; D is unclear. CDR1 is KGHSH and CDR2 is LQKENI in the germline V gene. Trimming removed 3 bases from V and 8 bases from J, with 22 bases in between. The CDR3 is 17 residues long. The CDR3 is CASSPIHPSGWKEKLFF. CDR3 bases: TGTGCCAGCTCACCCATTCATCCGTCGGGATGGAAGGAAAAACTGTTTTTT.

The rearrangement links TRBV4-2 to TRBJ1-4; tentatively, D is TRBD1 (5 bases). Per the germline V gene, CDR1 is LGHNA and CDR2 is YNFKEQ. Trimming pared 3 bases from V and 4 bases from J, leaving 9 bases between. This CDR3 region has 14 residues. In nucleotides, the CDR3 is TGTGCCAGCAGCCAGGAAGGGGATAATGAAAAACTGTTTTTT. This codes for CASSQEGDNEKLFF.

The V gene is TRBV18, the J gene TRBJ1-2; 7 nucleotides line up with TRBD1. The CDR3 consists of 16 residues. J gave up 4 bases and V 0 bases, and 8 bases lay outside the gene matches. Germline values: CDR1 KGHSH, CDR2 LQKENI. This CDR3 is CASSPPGTAQIYGYTF. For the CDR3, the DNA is TGTGCCAGCTCACCACCAGGGACAGCCCAAATCTATGGCTACACCTTC.

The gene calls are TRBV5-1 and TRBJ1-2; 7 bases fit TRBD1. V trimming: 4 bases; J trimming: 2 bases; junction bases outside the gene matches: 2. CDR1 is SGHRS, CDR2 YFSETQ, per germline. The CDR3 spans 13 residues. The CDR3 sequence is CASSTQGNYGYTF. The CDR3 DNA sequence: TGCGCCAGCAGCACACAGGGGAACTATGGCTACACCTTC.

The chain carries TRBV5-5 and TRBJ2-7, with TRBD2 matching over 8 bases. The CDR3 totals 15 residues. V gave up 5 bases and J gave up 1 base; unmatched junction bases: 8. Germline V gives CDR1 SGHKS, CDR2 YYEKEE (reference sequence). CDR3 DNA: TGTGCCAGCAGAATGGCGGGAGGACGTTCCTACGAGCAGTACTTC. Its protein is CASRMAGGRSYEQYF.

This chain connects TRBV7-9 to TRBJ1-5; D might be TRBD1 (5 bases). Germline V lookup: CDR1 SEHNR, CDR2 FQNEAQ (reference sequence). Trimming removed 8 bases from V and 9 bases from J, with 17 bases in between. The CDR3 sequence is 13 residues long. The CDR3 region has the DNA TGTGCCAGCGGGTCCCCAGGGATCCGGCCCCAGCATTTT. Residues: CASGSPGIRPQHF.

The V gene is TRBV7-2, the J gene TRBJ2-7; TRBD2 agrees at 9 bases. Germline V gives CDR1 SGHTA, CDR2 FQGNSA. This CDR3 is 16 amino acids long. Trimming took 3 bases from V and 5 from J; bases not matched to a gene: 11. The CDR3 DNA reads TGTGCCAGCAGCTTGAGTCCCAGCGGGGGGTACCACGAGCAGTACTTC. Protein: CASSLSPSGGYHEQYF. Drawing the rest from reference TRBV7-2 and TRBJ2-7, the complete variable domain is GAGVSQSPSNKVTEKGKDVELRCDPISGHTALYWYRQSLGQGLEFLIYFQGNSAPDKSGLPSDRFSAERTGGSVSTLTIQRTQQEDSAVYLCASSLSPSGGYHEQYFGPGTRLTVT.

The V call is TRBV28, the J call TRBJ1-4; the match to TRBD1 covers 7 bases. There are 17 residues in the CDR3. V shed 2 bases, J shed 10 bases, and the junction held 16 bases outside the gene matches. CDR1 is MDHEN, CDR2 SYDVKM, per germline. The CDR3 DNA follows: TGTGCCAGCAGTTTAGAGTATCGTGCAGGGGGAGGGGGAAAACTGTTTTTT. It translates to CASSLEYRAGGGGKLFF.

CDR3 nucleotides: TGCGCCAGCAGCCAAGATTCGACTTCCCGCGCCTACAATGAGCAGTTCTTC. Translated, it gives CASSQDSTSRAYNEQFF. The chain combines TRBV4-1 with TRBJ2-1; D ambiguous. This CDR3 region has 17 residues. CDR1 MGHRA and CDR2 YSYEKL come from the germline V gene. The V end was cut by 0 bases, the J end by 2 bases, with 14 bases between.

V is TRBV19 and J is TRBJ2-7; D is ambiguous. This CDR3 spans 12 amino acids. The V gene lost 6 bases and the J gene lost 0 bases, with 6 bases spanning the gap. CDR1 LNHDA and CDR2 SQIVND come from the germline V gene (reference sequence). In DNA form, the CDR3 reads TGTGCCAGTAGCAAGGACTCCTACGAGCAGTACTTC. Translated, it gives CASSKDSYEQYF.

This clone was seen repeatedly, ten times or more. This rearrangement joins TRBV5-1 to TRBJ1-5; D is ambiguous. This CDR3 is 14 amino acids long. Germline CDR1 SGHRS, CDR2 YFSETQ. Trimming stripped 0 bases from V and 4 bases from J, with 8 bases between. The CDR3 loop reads CASSLDVGNQPQHF. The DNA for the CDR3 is TGCGCCAGCAGCTTGGACGTCGGAAATCAGCCCCAGCATTTT.

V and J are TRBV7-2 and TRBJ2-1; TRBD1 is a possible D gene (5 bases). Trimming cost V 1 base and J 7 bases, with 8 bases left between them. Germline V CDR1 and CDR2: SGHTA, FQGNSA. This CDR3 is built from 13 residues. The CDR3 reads CASSLVGVNEQFF. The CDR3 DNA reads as TGTGCCAGCAGCTTAGTAGGGGTTAATGAGCAGTTCTTC.

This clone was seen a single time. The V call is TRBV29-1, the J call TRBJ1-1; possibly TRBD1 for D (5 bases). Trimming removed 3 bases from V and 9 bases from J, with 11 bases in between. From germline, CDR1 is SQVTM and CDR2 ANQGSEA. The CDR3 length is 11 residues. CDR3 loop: CSVEGGAKAFF. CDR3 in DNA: TGCAGCGTTGAGGGAGGGGCGAAAGCTTTCTTT.